Listed below are T cell receptor beta chains from one sample, sequenced in a study of blood T cell repertoires in COVID-19. Data came from immunoSEQ multiplex PCR; TCRdb stores just in-frame clones and leaves some out. This table holds 250,000 to 350,000 clones, approximately 83% found once. Sequencing was done on a sample of PBMCs or T cells enriched from blood (not recorded which). The receptors were sampled from a woman aged 25 to 45 who had recovered from COVID-19. Each CDR3 is given with its conserved first and last residue. A D gene is named only where the DNA matches it firmly. Expanded clones are given a class, and other clones once, few, many or no size at all.

D gene	V gene	J gene	clone size	CDR3 protein	CDR3 DNA
.	TRBV11-3	TRBJ2-2	.	CASSQITGATGELFF	TGTGCCAGCAGCCAGATCACAGGTGCCACCGGGGAGCTGTTTTTT
.	TRBV12-3/TRBV12-4	TRBJ2-2	once	CASSLIDTGELFF	TGTGCCAGCAGTTTGATAGATACCGGGGAGCTGTTTTTT
.	TRBV3-1/TRBV3-2	TRBJ2-5	.	CASSQVIGGETQYF	TGTGCCAGCAGCCAAGTGATCGGGGGAGAGACCCAGTACTTC
.	TRBV19	TRBJ1-2	.	CASSQGGGYTF	TGTGCCTCCTCCCAGGGTGGGGGCTACACCTTC
TRBD2	TRBV7-2	TRBJ2-7	.	CASSKTGGSYEQYF	TGTGCCAGCAGCAAGACGGGGGGCTCCTACGAGCAGTACTTC
.	TRBV27	TRBJ1-5	.	CASRKAGAVNQPQHF	TGTGCCAGCAGAAAAGCAGGGGCAGTCAATCAGCCCCAGCATTTT
TRBD1	TRBV10-1	TRBJ1-6	.	CASSESAGTAPLHF	TGCGCCAGCAGTGAGTCCGCGGGGACAGCACCCCTCCACTTT
.	TRBV12-3/TRBV12-4	TRBJ1-5	.	CASSLNPRQPQHF	TGTGCCAGCAGTTTAAACCCCAGGCAGCCCCAGCATTTT
TRBD1	TRBV6-5	TRBJ1-2	once	CASARQGMSGYTF	TGTGCCAGCGCTAGACAGGGTATGAGCGGCTACACCTTC
TRBD1	TRBV24-1	TRBJ1-2	.	CATSDSQGAAYYGYTF	TGTGCCACCAGTGATTCTCAGGGGGCGGCCTACTATGGCTACACCTTC
TRBD1	TRBV28	TRBJ2-7	.	CASSLPNRGRLYF	TGTGCCAGCAGTTTACCCAACAGGGGGCGACTGTACTTC
TRBD2	TRBV4-1	TRBJ2-5	.	CASSPKTSGNVETQYF	TGCGCCAGCAGCCCTAAGACTAGCGGGAATGTAGAGACCCAGTACTTC
TRBD2	TRBV19	TRBJ2-1	.	CASSTSWRGRESYNEQFF	TGTGCCAGTAGTACCTCTTGGCGCGGGAGGGAGAGCTACAATGAGCAGTTCTTC
.	TRBV7-9	TRBJ1-1	.	CASSPDRTEAFF	TGTGCCAGCAGCCCCGACAGGACTGAAGCTTTCTTT
.	TRBV27	TRBJ2-7	.	CASSLKGAGSYEQYF	TGTGCCAGCAGTTTAAAAGGGGCAGGCTCCTACGAGCAGTACTTC
.	TRBV3-1/TRBV3-2	TRBJ2-7	once	CASSQATGDEYF	TGTGCCAGCAGCCAAGCCACAGGAGATGAGTACTTC
.	TRBV12-2	TRBJ1-1	.	CASRDRKNTEAFF	TGTGCAAGTCGTGACAGGAAGAACACTGAAGCTTTCTTT
TRBD2	TRBV6-7	TRBJ2-5	.	CASSYSSAGGPEETQYF	TGTGCCAGCAGTTACTCATCCGCGGGAGGGCCAGAAGAGACCCAGTACTTC
TRBD1	TRBV23-1	TRBJ1-5	.	CARTRGQGSHQPQHF	TGCGCCAGGACCCGGGGACAGGGTTCTCATCAGCCCCAGCATTTT
TRBD1	TRBV5-1	TRBJ1-3	.	CASSLDRGEGNTIYF	TGCGCCAGCAGCCTGGACAGGGGAGAGGGAAACACCATATATTTT
.	TRBV28	TRBJ2-7	few	CASRGALSYEQYF	TGTGCCAGCAGGGGGGCGCTCTCCTACGAGCAGTACTTC
.	TRBV2	TRBJ1-6	.	CASSEVWGRSPLHF	TGTGCCAGCAGTGAAGTGTGGGGGCGATCACCCCTCCACTTT
.	TRBV28	TRBJ1-2	.	CASSFSSYYGYTF	TGTGCCAGCAGTTTCTCGTCGTATTATGGCTACACCTTC
.	TRBV19	TRBJ1-3	once	CASTPKYSGNTIYF	TGTGCCAGTACCCCTAAGTACTCTGGAAACACCATATATTTT
TRBD1	TRBV30	TRBJ1-1	.	CAWSPMTGRGAFF	TGTGCCTGGAGTCCGATGACAGGGCGTGGGGCTTTCTTT
.	TRBV19	TRBJ2-3	.	CASSIGTLRTDTQYF	TGTGCCAGTAGTATTGGGACTCTCAGGACAGATACGCAGTATTTT
.	TRBV11-3	TRBJ2-1	once	CASSSSRVYPYNEQFF	TGTGCCAGCAGCTCTAGTCGGGTCTATCCGTACAATGAGCAGTTCTTC
.	TRBV29-1	TRBJ2-1	.	CSVESRYNEQFF	TGCAGCGTTGAATCCAGGTACAATGAGCAGTTCTTC
.	TRBV18	TRBJ2-1	.	CASSPTSSYNEQFF	TGTGCCAGCTCACCGACTAGCTCCTACAATGAGCAGTTCTTC
TRBD1	TRBV28	TRBJ1-4	.	CASRETGGGGEKLFF	TGTGCCAGCAGGGAGACAGGGGGCGGCGGTGAAAAACTGTTTTTT
TRBD1	TRBV18	TRBJ2-1	once	CASSPPSRDRVGNEQFF	TGTGCCAGCTCACCACCCTCGCGGGACAGGGTAGGAAATGAGCAGTTCTTC
TRBD1	TRBV29-1	TRBJ2-7	.	CSVGTGDVNEQYF	TGCAGCGTCGGGACAGGTGACGTTAACGAGCAGTACTTC
.	TRBV11-3	TRBJ1-1	.	CASSHHRDTEAFF	TGTGCCAGCAGCCACCACCGGGACACTGAAGCTTTCTTT
.	TRBV6-1	TRBJ1-3	.	CASSEARGFSGNTIYF	TGTGCCAGCAGTGAAGCTAGAGGTTTCTCTGGAAACACCATATATTTT
.	TRBV19	TRBJ1-1	.	CASSVRGNTEAFF	TGTGCCAGTAGTGTCAGGGGGAACACTGAAGCTTTCTTT